The 3 T cell receptor beta chains presented below share a single source sample, sequenced in a study of cytomegalovirus exposure and HLA in healthy donors. The data were produced by immunoSEQ multiplex PCR, yet TCRdb's version contains in-frame clones alone and is incomplete. This sample has 200,000 to 300,000 clones, with about 92% found just once. Sequencing used PBMCs. The receptors originated from a woman aged 25 to 39 in good health and CMV-seronegative.

The chain links TRBV7-2 to TRBJ1-2; 9 nucleotides line up with TRBD1. Germline V gives CDR1 SGHTA, CDR2 FQGNSA. The trim removed 5 bases at V and 3 bases at J, leaving 7 bases unmatched. This CDR3 region has 15 residues. DNA for the CDR3: TGTGCCAGCAGCCCTGGACAGGGGTGGTACTATGGCTACACCTTC. It translates to CASSPGQGWYYGYTF.

The chain employs TRBV27 and TRBJ2-5; no clear D. The V gene's germline CDR1 is MNHEY and CDR2 SMNVEV (reference sequence). The V and J ends lost 3 bases and 3 bases respectively, with 11 bases between them. The CDR3 has 14 residues. CDR3 in amino acids: CASSFLGSKETQYF. CDR3 in DNA: TGTGCCAGCAGTTTTCTTGGGTCCAAAGAGACCCAGTACTTC.

This chain connects TRBV4-1 to TRBJ2-7; D is perhaps TRBD2 (5 bases). Germline CDR1 reads MGHRA; CDR2 reads YSYEKL. The ends were cut back, 3 bases at V and 0 bases at J, with 9 bases in the middle. This CDR3 has 14 amino acids. Here the CDR3 DNA reads TGCGCCAGCAGCCAGGGAAGCGGCTCCTACGAGCAGTACTTC. It encodes CASSQGSGSYEQYF.